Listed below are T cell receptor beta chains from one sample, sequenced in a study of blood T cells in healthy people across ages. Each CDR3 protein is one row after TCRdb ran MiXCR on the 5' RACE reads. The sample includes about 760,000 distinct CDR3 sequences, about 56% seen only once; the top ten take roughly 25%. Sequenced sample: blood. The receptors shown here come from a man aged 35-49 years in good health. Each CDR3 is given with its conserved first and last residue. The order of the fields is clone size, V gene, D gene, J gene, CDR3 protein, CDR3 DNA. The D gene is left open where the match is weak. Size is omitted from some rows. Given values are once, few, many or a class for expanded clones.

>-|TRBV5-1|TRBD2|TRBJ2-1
CASSVEVAGGTNEQFF
TGCGCCAGCAGCGTAGAGGTAGCGGGGGGCACGAATGAGCAGTTCTTC
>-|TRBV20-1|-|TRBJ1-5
CSARTLIEGPQHF
TGCAGTGCTAGGACCCTGATCGAGGGGCCCCAGCATTTT
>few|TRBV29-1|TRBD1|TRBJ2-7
CSVTLTGNYEQYF
TGCAGCGTTACCTTGACAGGGAACTACGAGCAGTACTTC
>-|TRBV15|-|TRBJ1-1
CATSRPREIINTEAFF
TGTGCCACCAGCAGACCCCGGGAGATAATTAACACTGAAGCTTTCTTT
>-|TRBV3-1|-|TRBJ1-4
CASSQAGGNEKLFF
TGTGCCAGCAGCCAAGCGGGAGGAAATGAAAAACTGTTTTTT
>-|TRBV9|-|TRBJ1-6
CASSVDPGTYNSPLHF
TGTGCCAGCAGCGTAGATCCTGGGACCTATAATTCACCCCTCCACTTT
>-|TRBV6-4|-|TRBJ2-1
CASSERLTLAGEQFF
TGTGCCAGCAGTGAACGCCTAACGTTAGCCGGAGAGCAGTTCTTC
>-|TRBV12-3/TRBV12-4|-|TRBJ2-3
CASSFSRVSTDTQYF
TGTGCCAGCAGTTTCTCTAGAGTTAGCACAGATACGCAGTATTTT
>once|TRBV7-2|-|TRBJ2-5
CASSLPFLQETQYF
TGTGCCAGCAGTTTGCCCTTCCTACAGGAGACCCAGTACTTC
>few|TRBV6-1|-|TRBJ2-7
CASRQGSSYEQYF
TGTGCCAGCAGGCAAGGGAGCTCCTACGAGCAGTACTTC
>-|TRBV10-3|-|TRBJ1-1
CAIQKSRGLGEERAFF
TGTGCCATACAGAAGTCACGGGGTTTAGGCGAGGAAAGGGCTTTCTTT
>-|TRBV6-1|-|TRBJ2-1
CASSQQGQHNEQFF
TGTGCCAGCAGTCAACAGGGACAACACAATGAGCAGTTCTTC
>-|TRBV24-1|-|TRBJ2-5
CATSDQVVRETQYF
TGTGCCACCAGTGATCAGGTCGTGAGGGAGACCCAGTACTTC
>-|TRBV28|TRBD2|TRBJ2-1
CASSLGGAGDSYNEQFF
TGTGCCAGCAGTTTAGGTGGAGCGGGGGACTCCTACAATGAGCAGTTCTTC
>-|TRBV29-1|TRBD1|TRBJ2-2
CSVMDRWGTGELFF
TGCAGCGTTATGGACAGGTGGGGCACCGGGGAGCTGTTTTTT
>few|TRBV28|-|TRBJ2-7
CASTYGGPSSYEQYF
TGTGCCAGCACCTACGGGGGGCCCAGCTCCTACGAGCAGTACTTC
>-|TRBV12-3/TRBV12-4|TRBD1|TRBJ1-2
CASSLAGTGSRTNYGYTF
TGTGCCAGCAGTTTAGCAGGGACAGGGTCCAGAACTAACTATGGCTACACCTTC
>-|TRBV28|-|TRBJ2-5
CASSLWWQDGAQETQYF
TGTGCCAGCAGTTTATGGTGGCAGGATGGGGCCCAAGAGACCCAGTACTTC
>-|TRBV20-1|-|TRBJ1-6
CSLNTEWAGQNNSPLHF
TGCAGCCTAAACACTGAATGGGCGGGCCAGAATAATTCACCCCTCCACTTT
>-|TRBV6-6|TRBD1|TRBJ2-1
CAIGTDRNEQFF
TGTGCCATAGGGACAGATCGCAATGAGCAGTTCTTC
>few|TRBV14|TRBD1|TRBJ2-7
CASSQQHRGSEQYF
TGTGCCAGCAGCCAACAACACAGGGGAAGCGAGCAGTACTTC
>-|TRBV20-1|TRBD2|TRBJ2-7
CSARVSGTSPYEQYF
TGCAGTGCTAGAGTTTCCGGGACTAGCCCCTACGAGCAGTACTTC
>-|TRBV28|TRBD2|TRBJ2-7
CASSWYGRIYEQYF
TGTGCCAGCAGTTGGTACGGGAGGATCTACGAGCAGTACTTC
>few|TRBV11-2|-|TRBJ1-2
CASRKDSFNYGYTF
TGTGCCAGCAGAAAGGACAGTTTTAACTATGGCTACACCTTC
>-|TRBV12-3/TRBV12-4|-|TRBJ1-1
CASSGITEAFF
TGTGCCAGCAGTGGTATCACTGAAGCTTTCTTT
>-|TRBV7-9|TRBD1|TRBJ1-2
CASSSDRGGVSGYTF
TGTGCCAGCAGCTCGGACAGGGGAGGGGTGTCTGGCTACACCTTC
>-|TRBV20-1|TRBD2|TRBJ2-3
CSAGIGGRTHRTDTQYF
TGCAGTGCAGGAATCGGCGGGAGAACCCACCGCACAGATACGCAGTATTTT
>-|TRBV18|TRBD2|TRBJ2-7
CASSPGGPFSYEQYF
TGTGCCAGCTCACCGGGAGGGCCATTCTCCTACGAGCAGTACTTC
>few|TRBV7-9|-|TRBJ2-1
CASSRFLTTGKHNEQFF
TGTGCCAGCAGCCGATTCCTCACTACGGGTAAACACAATGAGCAGTTCTTC
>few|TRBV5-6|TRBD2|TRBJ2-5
CASSVRGDRYQETQYF
TGTGCCAGCAGCGTTCGGGGGGACCGGTACCAAGAGACCCAGTACTTC
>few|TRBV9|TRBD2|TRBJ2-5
CASSVGLAEKTQYF
TGTGCCAGCAGCGTCGGACTAGCGGAGAAGACCCAGTACTTC
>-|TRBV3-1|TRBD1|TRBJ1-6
CASSQGTGGSPLHF
TGTGCCAGCAGCCAAGGGACAGGAGGCTCACCCCTCCACTTT
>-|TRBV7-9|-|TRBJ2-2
CASSPFGQRDTGELFF
TGTGCCAGCAGCCCATTTGGGCAGCGGGACACCGGGGAGCTGTTTTTT
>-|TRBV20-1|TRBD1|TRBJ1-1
CGLQGDFEAFF
TGCGGGTTACAGGGGGACTTTGAAGCTTTCTTT
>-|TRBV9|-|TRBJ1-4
CASSVVEGEKLFF
TGTGCCAGCAGCGTAGTGGAGGGTGAAAAACTGTTTTTT
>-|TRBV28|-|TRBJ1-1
CASNSMNTEAFF
TGTGCCAGCAACTCCATGAACACTGAAGCTTTCTTT
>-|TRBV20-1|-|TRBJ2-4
CSARGVGFANIQYF
TGCAGTGCTAGAGGGGTGGGCTTTGCAAACATTCAGTACTTC
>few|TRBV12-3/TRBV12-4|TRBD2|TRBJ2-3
CASRQQASGADTQYF
TGTGCCAGCAGACAACAGGCTAGCGGGGCAGATACGCAGTATTTT
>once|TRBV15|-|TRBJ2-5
CATSRARREETQYF
TGTGCCACCAGCAGGGCGCGGAGGGAAGAGACCCAGTACTTC
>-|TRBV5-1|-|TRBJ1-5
CASSLRAGDNQPQHF
TGCGCCAGCAGCTTGAGGGCAGGGGACAATCAGCCCCAGCATTTT
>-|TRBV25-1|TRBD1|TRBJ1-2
CASSAGQGLSSNYGYTF
TGTGCCAGCAGTGCCGGACAGGGCCTGAGTTCTAACTATGGCTACACCTTC
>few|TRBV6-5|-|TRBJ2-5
CASNHGETQYF
TGTGCCAGCAACCACGGAGAGACCCAGTACTTC
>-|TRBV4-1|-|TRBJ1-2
CASSQDGIRQGGYGYTF
TGCGCCAGCAGCCAAGATGGAATAAGGCAGGGAGGTTATGGCTACACCTTC
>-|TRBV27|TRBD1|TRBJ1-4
CASSPFGTGLYEKLFF
TGTGCCAGCAGTCCCTTTGGGACAGGCCTTTATGAAAAACTGTTTTTT
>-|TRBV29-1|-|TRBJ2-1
CSAEPQVNEQFF
TGCAGCGCCGAGCCCCAGGTAAATGAGCAGTTCTTC
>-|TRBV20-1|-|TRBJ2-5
CSATTSRGLGETQYF
TGCAGTGCCACAACTTCACGAGGACTGGGGGAGACCCAGTACTTC
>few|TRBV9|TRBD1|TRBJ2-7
CASSVAAGGSYEQYF
TGTGCCAGCAGCGTAGCGGCAGGGGGCTCCTACGAGCAGTACTTC
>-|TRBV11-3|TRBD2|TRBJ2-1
CASSQGRGGRAMSKFF
TGTGCCAGCAGCCAGGGCAGGGGCGGGAGGGCCATGTCGAAGTTCTTC
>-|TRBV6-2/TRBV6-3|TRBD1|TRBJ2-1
CASTRQGWNEQFF
TGTGCCAGCACTCGACAGGGGTGGAATGAGCAGTTCTTC
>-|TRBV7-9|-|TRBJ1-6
CASSPRTVNSPLHF
TGTGCCAGCAGCCCACGGACCGTGAATTCACCCCTCCACTTT